Presented here are 10 T cell receptor beta chains from one specimen sequenced in a study of blood T cells in healthy people across ages. PCR was performed a second time for roughly 7 to 11 cycles using a sample-barcoded 5' primer and a J-beta primer mix. TCRdb reanalysed the 5' RACE reads using MiXCR and keeps one entry per CDR3 protein. The table lists roughly 2 million distinct CDR3 sequences, roughly 52% of them singletons. Sequenced input: blood. The receptors shown here come from a woman aged 40 to 50 in good health.

This clonotype was seen a handful of times. This rearrangement joins TRBV6-5 to TRBJ2-5, with D tentatively TRBD2 (6 bases). Trimming left V 0 bases short and J 7 bases short, with 15 bases between. Germline CDR1 reads MNHEY; CDR2 reads SVGAGI. The CDR3 totals 15 residues. The CDR3 loop reads CASSYSSGVEGTQYF. Written as DNA, the CDR3 is TGTGCCAGCAGTTACTCTTCGGGGGTAGAGGGGACCCAGTACTTC.

This clonotype was seen only a few times. The chain joins TRBV6-5 to TRBJ1-5; tentative D call: TRBD1 (6 bases). This CDR3 contains 14 residues. In germline, CDR1 is MNHEY, CDR2 SVGAGI. Trimming cost V 6 bases and J 7 bases, with 16 bases left between them. The CDR3 DNA reads as TGTGCCAGCAGCCCCCGCGGGGGCCGGCAGCCCCAGCATTTT. It codes for CASSPRGGRQPQHF.

The chain is built from TRBV20-1 and TRBJ2-7; maybe TRBD1 (6 bases). V shed 1 base and J shed 5 bases, with 12 bases lying between them. The CDR3 covers 13 residues. Germline V gives CDR1 DFQATT, CDR2 SNEGSKA (reference sequence). This CDR3 is CSARVAGENEQYF. DNA of the CDR3: TGCAGTGCTAGAGTGGCAGGGGAAAACGAGCAGTACTTC.

This chain links TRBV12-3 or TRBV12-4 with TRBJ1-2; weak D call: TRBD1 (5 bases). The CDR3 has 13 amino acids. Trimming shortened V by 6 bases and J by 4 bases, and 12 bases separated the two germline ends. This CDR3 reads CASSRGTPYGYTF. Written as DNA, the CDR3 is TGTGCCAGCAGCCGTGGGACGCCCTATGGCTACACCTTC.

In this sample, this clonotype turned up a few times. The chain recombines TRBV2 with TRBJ2-3; a possible D gene is TRBD1 (5 bases). CDR1 SNHLY and CDR2 FYNNEI come from the germline V gene. V lost 4 bases and J lost 2, with 7 bases in between. The CDR3 is made up of 13 amino acids. Here the CDR3 DNA reads TGTGCCAGCAGTGGGGGCAACACAGATACGCAGTATTTT. This sequence encodes CASSGGNTDTQYF.

The V gene is TRBV29-1, the J gene TRBJ2-4; a possible D gene is TRBD1 (6 bases). Trimming left V 4 bases short and J 8 bases short, with 12 bases between. Germline V gene data show CDR1 as SQVTM and CDR2 as ANQGSEA. This CDR3 spans 12 amino acids. Written as DNA, the CDR3 is TGCAGCGTTGCTCCAGGGGTAGACATTCAGTACTTC. Translating it yields CSVAPGVDIQYF.

The J gene is TRBJ2-3, the V gene TRBV20-1, with 7 bases lining up with TRBD1. The trim removed 6 bases at V and 4 bases at J, leaving 13 bases unmatched. The CDR3 runs to 15 residues. CDR1 and CDR2 from the germline V gene are DFQATT and SNEGSKA (reference sequence). CDR3 loop: CSATRQGVGPDTQYF. The CDR3 DNA is TGCAGTGCAACCCGACAGGGAGTAGGTCCAGATACGCAGTATTTT.

In this sample, this clonotype turned up a few times. The chain is built from TRBV6-1 and TRBJ1-6; D is undetermined. V lost 5 bases, J lost 2 bases, and 13 bases lay in between. CDR1 and CDR2 (germline): MNHNS, SASEGT. The CDR3 spans 16 residues. In DNA form, the CDR3 reads TGTGCCAGCAGTAAGCGGTTAGTCGCCTATAATTCACCCCTCCACTTT. Translating gives CASSKRLVAYNSPLHF.

In nucleotides, the CDR3 is TGTGCCAGCAGCCCACTCCCCCCTGGGCACTATGGCTACACCTTC. Encoded protein: CASSPLPPGHYGYTF. The rearrangement joins TRBV7-2 to TRBJ1-2; D is unclear. The CDR3 covers 15 residues. Germline V lookup: CDR1 SGHTA, CDR2 FQGNSA. Trimming removed 5 bases at V and 3 bases at J, with 16 bases between.

This chain links TRBV7-3 with TRBJ1-1; D possibly corresponds to TRBD1 (6 bases). V was clipped by 0 bases and J by 7 bases, with 12 bases between them. CDR1 and CDR2 (germline): SGHTA, FQGTGA. This CDR3 has 14 residues. In nucleotides, the CDR3 is TGTGCCAGCAGCTTAACCCGGACAGCCAATGAAGCTTTCTTT. Translated: CASSLTRTANEAFF.